This T cell receptor (beta chain) was documented in a study of blood T cell repertoires in COVID-19. The overall study: COVID-19 samples from acute and convalescent phases originated in the United States, Italy and Spain.

Only in-frame clones appear in the TCRdb table, and some are missing; sequencing was by immunoSEQ multiplex PCR. The sample includes about 220,000 clones, over 70% seen only once; the top ten take 8% to 10%. After removal of 4 bases from V and 6 bases from J, the junction contained 6 bases not matched to a gene. Germline assignment: CDR1 SGHTA and CDR2 FQGNSA. CDR3 length: 15 residues. The sequencing sample was made of peripheral blood. This sequence was found in a woman between 50 and 59 years old with acute or convalescent COVID-19. The chain uses TRBV7-2 and TRBJ2-7; TRBD2 agrees at 13 bases. CDR3 sequence reads: CASSSTSGRAIEQYF. The CDR3 DNA reads as TGTGCCAGCAGCTCTACTAGCGGGAGGGCCATCGAGCAGTACTTC.